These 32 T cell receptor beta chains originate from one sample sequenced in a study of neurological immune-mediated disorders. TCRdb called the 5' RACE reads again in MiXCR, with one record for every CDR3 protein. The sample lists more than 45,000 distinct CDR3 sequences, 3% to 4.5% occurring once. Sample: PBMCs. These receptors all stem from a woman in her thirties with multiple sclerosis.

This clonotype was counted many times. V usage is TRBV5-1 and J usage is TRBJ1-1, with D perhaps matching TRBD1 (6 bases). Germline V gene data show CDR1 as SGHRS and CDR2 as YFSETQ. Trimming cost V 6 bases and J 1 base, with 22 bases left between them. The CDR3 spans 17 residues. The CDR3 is CASTDIGGLTGNTEAFF. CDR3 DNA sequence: TGCGCCAGCACCGACATAGGGGGGCTCACGGGGAACACTGAAGCTTTCTTT.

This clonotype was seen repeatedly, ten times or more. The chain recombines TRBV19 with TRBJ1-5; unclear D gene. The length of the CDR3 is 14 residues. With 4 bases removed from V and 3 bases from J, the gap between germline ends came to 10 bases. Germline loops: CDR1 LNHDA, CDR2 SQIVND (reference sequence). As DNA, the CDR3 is TGTGCCAGTAGTAAAGGGCTGACCAATCAGCCCCAGCATTTT. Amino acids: CASSKGLTNQPQHF. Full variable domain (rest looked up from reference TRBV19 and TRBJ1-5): DGGITQSPKYLFRKEGQNVTLSCEQNLNHDAMYWYRQDPGQGLRLIYYSQIVNDFQKGDIAEGYSVSREKKESFPLTVTSAQKNPTAFYLCASSKGLTNQPQHFGDGTRLSIL.

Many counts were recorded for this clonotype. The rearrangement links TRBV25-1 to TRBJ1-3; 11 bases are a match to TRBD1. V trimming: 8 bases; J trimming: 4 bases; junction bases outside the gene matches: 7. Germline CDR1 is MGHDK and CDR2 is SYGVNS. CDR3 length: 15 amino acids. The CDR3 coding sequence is TGTGCCAGCGGAACCGGGACAGGGGGGGGAAACACCATATATTTT. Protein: CASGTGTGGGNTIYF.

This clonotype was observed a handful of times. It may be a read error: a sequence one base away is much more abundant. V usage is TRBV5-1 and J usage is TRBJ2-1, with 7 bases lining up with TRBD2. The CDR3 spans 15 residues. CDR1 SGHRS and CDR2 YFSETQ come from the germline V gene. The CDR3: CTSSSTGLGPNEQFF. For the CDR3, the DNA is TGCACCAGCAGCTCAACTGGACTAGGTCCCAATGAGCAGTTCTTC.

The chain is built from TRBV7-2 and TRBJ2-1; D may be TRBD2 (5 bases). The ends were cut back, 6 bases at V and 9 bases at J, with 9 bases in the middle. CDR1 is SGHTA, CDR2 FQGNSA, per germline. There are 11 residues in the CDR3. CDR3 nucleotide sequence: TGTGCCAGCAGTCGGAGGCCTGAGCAGTTCTTC. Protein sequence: CASSRRPEQFF.

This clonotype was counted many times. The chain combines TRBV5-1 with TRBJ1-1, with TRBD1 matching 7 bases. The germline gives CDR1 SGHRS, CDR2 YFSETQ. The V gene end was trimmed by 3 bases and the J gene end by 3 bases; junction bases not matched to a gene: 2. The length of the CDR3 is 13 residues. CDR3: CASSSTGYTEAFF. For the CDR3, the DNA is TGCGCCAGCAGCTCGACAGGGTACACTGAAGCTTTCTTT.

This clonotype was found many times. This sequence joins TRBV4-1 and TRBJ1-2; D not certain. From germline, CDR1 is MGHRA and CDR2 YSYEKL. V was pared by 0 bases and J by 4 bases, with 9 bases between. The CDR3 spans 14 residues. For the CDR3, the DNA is TGCGCCAGCAGCCAAGATAGCCGGGTCTATGGCTACACCTTC. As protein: CASSQDSRVYGYTF.

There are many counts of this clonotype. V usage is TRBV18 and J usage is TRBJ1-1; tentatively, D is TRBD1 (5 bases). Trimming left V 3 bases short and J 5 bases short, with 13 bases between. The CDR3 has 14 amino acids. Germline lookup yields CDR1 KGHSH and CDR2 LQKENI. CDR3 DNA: TGTGCCAGCTCACCCCCAGGGAGGGGTACTGAAGCTTTCTTT. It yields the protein CASSPPGRGTEAFF. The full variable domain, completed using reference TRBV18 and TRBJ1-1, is NAGVMQNPRHLVRRRGQEARLRCSPMKGHSHVYWYRQLPEEGLKFMVYLQKENIIDESGMPKERFSAEFPKEGPSILRIQQVVRGDSAAYFCASSPPGRGTEAFFGQGTRLTVV.

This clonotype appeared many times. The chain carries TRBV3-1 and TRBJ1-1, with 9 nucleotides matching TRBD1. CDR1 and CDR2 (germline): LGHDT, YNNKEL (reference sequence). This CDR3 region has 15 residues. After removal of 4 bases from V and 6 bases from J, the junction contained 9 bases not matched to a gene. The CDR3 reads CASSRTTTGGSEAFF. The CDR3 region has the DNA TGTGCCAGCAGCCGCACGACAACAGGGGGCTCTGAAGCTTTCTTT.

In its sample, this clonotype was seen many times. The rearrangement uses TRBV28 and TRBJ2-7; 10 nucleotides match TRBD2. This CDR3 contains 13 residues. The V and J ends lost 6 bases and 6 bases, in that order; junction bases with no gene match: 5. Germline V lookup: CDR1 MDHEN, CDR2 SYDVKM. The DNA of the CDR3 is TGTGCCAGCAGGGGAGCGGGAGGGGTCGAGCAGTACTTC. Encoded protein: CASRGAGGVEQYF.

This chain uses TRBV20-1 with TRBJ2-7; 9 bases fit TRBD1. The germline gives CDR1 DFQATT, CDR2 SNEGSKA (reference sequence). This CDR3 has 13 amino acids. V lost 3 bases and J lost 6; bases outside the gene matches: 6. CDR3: CSASSGQGFEQYF. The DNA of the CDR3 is TGCAGTGCTAGTTCGGGACAGGGTTTCGAGCAGTACTTC.

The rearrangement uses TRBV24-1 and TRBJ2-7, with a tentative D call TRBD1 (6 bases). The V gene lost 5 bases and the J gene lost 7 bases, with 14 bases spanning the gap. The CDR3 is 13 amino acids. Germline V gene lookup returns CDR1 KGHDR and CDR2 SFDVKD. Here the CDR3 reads CATSAGHREEQYF. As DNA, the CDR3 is TGTGCCACCAGTGCGGGACACCGGGAAGAGCAGTACTTC.

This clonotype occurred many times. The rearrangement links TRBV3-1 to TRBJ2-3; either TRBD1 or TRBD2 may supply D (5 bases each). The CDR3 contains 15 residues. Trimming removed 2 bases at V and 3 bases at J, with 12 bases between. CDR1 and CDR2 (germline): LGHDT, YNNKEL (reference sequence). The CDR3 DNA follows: TGTGCCAGCAGCCAACCGGGACGATCAACAGATACGCAGTATTTT. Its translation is CASSQPGRSTDTQYF.

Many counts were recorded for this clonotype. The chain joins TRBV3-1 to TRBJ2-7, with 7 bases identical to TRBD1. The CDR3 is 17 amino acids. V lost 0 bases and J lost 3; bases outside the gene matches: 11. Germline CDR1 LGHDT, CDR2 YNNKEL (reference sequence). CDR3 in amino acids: CASSQDLGAGGNYEQYF. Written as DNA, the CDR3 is TGTGCCAGCAGCCAAGACCTGGGGGCAGGGGGTAACTACGAGCAGTACTTC.

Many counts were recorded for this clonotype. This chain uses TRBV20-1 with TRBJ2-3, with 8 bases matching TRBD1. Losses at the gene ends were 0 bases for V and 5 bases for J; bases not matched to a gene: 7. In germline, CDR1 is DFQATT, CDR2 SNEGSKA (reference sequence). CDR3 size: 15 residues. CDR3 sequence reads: CSARDLRGLGDTQYF. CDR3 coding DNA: TGCAGTGCTAGAGATCTCAGGGGGCTGGGAGATACGCAGTATTTT.

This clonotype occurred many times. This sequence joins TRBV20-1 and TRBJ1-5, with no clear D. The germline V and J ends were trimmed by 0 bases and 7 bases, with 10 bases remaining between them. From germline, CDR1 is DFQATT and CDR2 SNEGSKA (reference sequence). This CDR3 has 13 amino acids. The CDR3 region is CSARDIPEQPQHF. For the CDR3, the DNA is TGCAGTGCTAGAGATATTCCGGAACAGCCCCAGCATTTT.

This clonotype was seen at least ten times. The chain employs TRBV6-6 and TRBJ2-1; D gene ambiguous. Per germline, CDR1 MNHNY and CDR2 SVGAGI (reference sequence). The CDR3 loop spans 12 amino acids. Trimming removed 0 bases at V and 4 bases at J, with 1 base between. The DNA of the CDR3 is TGTGCCAGCAGTTACTCTTACAATGAGCAGTTCTTC. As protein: CASSYSYNEQFF.

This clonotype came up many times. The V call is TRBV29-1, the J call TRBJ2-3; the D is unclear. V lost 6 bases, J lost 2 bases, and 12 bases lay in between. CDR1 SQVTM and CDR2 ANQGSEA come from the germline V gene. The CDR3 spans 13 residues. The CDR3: CSVDVHTTDTQYF. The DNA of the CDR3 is TGCAGCGTAGACGTACATACCACAGATACGCAGTATTTT.

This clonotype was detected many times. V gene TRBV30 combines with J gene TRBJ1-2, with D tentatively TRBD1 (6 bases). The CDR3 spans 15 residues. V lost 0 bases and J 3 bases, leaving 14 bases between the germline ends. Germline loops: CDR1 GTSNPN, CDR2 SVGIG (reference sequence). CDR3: CAWSVQGLSHYGYTF. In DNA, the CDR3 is TGTGCCTGGAGTGTTCAGGGGCTTTCCCACTATGGCTACACCTTC.

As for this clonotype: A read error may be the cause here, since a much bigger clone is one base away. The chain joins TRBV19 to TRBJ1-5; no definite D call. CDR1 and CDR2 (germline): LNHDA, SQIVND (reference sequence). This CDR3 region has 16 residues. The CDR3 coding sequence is TGTGCCAGTAGTATTAACGTGGGAAGGGTCAATCAGCCCCAGAATTTT. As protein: CASSINVGRVNQPQNF.

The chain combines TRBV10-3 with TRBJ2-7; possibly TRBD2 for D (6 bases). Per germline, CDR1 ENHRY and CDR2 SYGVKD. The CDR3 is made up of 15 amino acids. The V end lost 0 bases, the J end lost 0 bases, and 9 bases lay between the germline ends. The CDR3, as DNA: TGTGCCATCAGTGAGTCGGGGGGAATCTCCTACGAGCAGTACTTC. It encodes CAISESGGISYEQYF.

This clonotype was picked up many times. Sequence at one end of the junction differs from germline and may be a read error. The CDR3 loop reads CASSLDSATGWHF. The CDR3 region has the DNA TGTGCCAGCAGCTTGGACTCCGCGACAGGATGGCACTTC. The V gene is TRBV5-6, the J gene TRBJ2-7, with D possibly being TRBD1 (6 bases). This CDR3 spans 13 amino acids. Germline lookup yields CDR1 SGHDT and CDR2 YYEEEE.

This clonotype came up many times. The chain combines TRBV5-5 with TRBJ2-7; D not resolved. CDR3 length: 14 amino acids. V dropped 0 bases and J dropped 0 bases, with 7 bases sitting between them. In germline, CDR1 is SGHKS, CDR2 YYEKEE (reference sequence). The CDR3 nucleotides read TGTGCCAGCAGCTTGGAAGGGTTCTCCTACGAGCAGTACTTC. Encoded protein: CASSLEGFSYEQYF.

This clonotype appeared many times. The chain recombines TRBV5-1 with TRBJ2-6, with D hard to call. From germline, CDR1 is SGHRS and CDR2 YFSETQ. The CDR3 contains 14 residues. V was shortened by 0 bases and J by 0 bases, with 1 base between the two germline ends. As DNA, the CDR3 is TGCGCCAGCAGCTTGGCCTCTGGGGCCAACGTCCTGACTTTC. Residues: CASSLASGANVLTF.

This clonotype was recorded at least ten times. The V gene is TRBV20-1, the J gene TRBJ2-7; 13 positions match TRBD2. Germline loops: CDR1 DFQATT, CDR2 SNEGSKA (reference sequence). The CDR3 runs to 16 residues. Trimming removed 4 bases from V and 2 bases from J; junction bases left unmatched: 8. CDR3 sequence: CSATPGLAGPTYEQYF. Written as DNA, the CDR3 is TGCAGTGCTACCCCGGGACTAGCGGGACCTACCTACGAGCAGTACTTC.

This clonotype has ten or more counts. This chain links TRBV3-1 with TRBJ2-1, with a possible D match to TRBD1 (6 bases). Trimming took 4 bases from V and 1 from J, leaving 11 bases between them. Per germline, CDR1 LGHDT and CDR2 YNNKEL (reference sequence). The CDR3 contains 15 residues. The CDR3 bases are TGTGCCAGCAGCCGGGCGCAGGGGTCCTACAATGAGCAGTTCTTC. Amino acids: CASSRAQGSYNEQFF.

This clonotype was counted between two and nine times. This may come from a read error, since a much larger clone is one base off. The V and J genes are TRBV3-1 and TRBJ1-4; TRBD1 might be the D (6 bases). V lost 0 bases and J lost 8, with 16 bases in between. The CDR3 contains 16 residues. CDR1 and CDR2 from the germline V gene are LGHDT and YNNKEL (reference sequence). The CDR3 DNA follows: TGTGCCAGCAGCCAAGAATGGGGAAAGGACAGAGAAAAACTGTTTTTT. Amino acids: CASSQEWGKDREKLFF.

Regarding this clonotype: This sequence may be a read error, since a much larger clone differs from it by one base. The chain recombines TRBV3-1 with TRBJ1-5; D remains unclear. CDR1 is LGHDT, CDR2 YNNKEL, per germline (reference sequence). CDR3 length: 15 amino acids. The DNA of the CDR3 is TGTGCCAGCAGCCAAGATCTAGAACCGAATCAGCCCCAGAATTTT. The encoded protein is CASSQDLEPNQPQNF.

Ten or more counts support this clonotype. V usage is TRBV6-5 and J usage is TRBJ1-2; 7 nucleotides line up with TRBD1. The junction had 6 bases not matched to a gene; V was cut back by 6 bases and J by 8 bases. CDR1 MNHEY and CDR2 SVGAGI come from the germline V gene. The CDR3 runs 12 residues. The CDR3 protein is CASRTTGTGYTF. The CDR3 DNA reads TGTGCCAGCAGGACGACAGGGACCGGCTACACCTTC.

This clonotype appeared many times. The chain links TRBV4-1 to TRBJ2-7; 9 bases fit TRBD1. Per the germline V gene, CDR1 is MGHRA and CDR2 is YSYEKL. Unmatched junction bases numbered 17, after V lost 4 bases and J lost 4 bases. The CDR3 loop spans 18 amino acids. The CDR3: CASSLLRGGTGPSYEQYF. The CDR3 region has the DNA TGCGCCAGCAGCCTGCTTCGCGGCGGGACAGGGCCCTCTTACGAGCAGTACTTC.

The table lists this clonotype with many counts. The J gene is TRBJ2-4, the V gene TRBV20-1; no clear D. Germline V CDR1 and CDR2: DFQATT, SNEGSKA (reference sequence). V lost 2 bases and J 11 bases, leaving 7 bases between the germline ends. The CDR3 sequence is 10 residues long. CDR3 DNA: TGCAGTGCTAGAAAGGCATTTCAGTACTTC. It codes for CSARKAFQYF.

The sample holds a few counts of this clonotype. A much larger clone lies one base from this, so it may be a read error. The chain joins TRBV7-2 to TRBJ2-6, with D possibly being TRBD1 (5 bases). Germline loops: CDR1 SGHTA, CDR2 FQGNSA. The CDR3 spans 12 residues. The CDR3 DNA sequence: TGTGCCAGCCTTTCTGGGGCCAAAGTCCTGACTTTC. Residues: CASLSGAKVLTF.